These 29 T cell receptor beta chains were sequenced from one sample in a study of T-cell memory formation after mild COVID-19. Using its own MiXCR run on the 5' RACE reads, TCRdb lists one record per CDR3 protein. The data contain 260,000 or so distinct CDR3 sequences, approximately 16% of them singletons. Sequenced input: PBMCs or a T cell subset sorted from them (not recorded which). All receptors come from a man aged 18 to 30 who had mild COVID-19 (a few samples of this study predate the infection). Cell type and time point are not known.

This clonotype was observed at least ten times. The chain joins TRBV4-2 to TRBJ2-7; the match to TRBD2 covers 7 bases. V was pared by 1 base and J by 3 bases, with 3 bases of the junction left unmatched. Per germline, CDR1 LGHNA and CDR2 YNFKEQ. This CDR3 has 14 residues. For the CDR3, the DNA is TGTGCCAGCAGCCAAGGTGGGGGGGGCTACGAGCAGTACTTC. Translating it yields CASSQGGGGYEQYF.

This clonotype appeared many times. The rearrangement links TRBV7-9 to TRBJ1-1; TRBD1 might be the D (5 bases). V lost 1 base to trimming and J lost 4 bases, with 7 bases between them. This CDR3 contains 13 residues. Germline V gene lookup returns CDR1 SEHNR and CDR2 FQNEAQ (reference sequence). The CDR3 coding sequence is TGTGCCAGCAGCTTAGTAGGGGCCACTGAAGCTTTCTTT. Amino acid sequence: CASSLVGATEAFF. Variable domain in full (rest from reference TRBV7-9 and TRBJ1-1): DTGVSQNPRHKITKRGQNVTFRCDPISEHNRLYWYRQTLGQGPEFLTYFQNEAQLEKSRLLSDRFSAERPKGSFSTLEIQRTEQGDSAMYLCASSLVGATEAFFGQGTRLTVV.

In its sample, this clonotype was seen many times. V usage is TRBV7-6 and J usage is TRBJ2-1, with TRBD2 as a possible D gene (5 bases). Germline lookup yields CDR1 SGHVS and CDR2 FNYEAQ. The CDR3 extends over 13 amino acids. V gave up 5 bases and J gave up 8 bases, with 13 bases separating them. In nucleotides, the CDR3 is TGTGCCAGCAGCCAGGACTTGTATCATGAGCAGTTCTTC. It codes for CASSQDLYHEQFF.

This clonotype was recorded a few times. The rearrangement links TRBV11-2 to TRBJ2-2, with D perhaps matching TRBD1 (6 bases). The CDR3 is 15 amino acids. Germline CDR1 is SGHAT and CDR2 is FQNNGV. V shed 4 bases and J shed 3 bases, with 12 bases lying between them. The CDR3, as DNA: TGTGCCAGCAGCTCGGGACATCGGGACACCGGGGAGCTGTTTTTT. This translates into CASSSGHRDTGELFF. The whole variable domain, remainder taken from reference TRBV11-2 and TRBJ2-2, is EAGVAQSPRYKIIEKRQSVAFWCNPISGHATLYWYQQILGQGPKLLIQFQNNGVVDDSQLPKDRFSAERLKGVDSTLKIQPAKLEDSAVYLCASSSGHRDTGELFFGEGSRLTVL.

This sequence joins TRBV27 and TRBJ1-2; a weak D match, TRBD1 (6 bases). Trimming left V 3 bases short and J 8 bases short, with 13 bases between. The CDR3 sequence is 13 residues long. Looked up from germline, CDR1 is MNHEY and CDR2 is SMNVEV (reference sequence). The CDR3 here is CASSFQGSGGYTF. The CDR3 DNA is TGTGCCAGCAGTTTCCAGGGGTCGGGAGGCTACACCTTC.

This clonotype came up a few times. V and J are TRBV10-3 and TRBJ2-7, with D unclear. The CDR3 runs to 14 residues. CDR1 and CDR2 (germline): ENHRY, SYGVKD. V was pared by 0 bases and J by 2 bases, with 8 bases between. The CDR3 nucleotides are TGTGCCATCAGTGAGTCGGATCTTCCCTACGAGCAGTACTTC. Its translation is CAISESDLPYEQYF.

The table lists this clonotype with a few counts. The chain combines TRBV4-3 with TRBJ2-5, with 9 nucleotides matching TRBD1. From germline, CDR1 is LGHNA and CDR2 YSLEER. The CDR3 is made up of 15 amino acids. Unmatched junction bases numbered 4, after V lost 0 bases and J lost 5 bases. CDR3 amino acids: CASSQEGTGRETQYF. The CDR3 DNA follows: TGCGCCAGCAGCCAAGAGGGGACAGGGCGGGAGACCCAGTACTTC.

The genes are TRBV2 and TRBJ2-3, with TRBD2 matching over 8 bases. The trim removed 5 bases at V and 0 bases at J, leaving 4 bases unmatched. Germline values: CDR1 SNHLY, CDR2 FYNNEI. CDR3 size: 15 residues. The CDR3 nucleotides read TGTGCCAGCAGTATAGCGGGGAGCAGCACAGATACGCAGTATTTT. It encodes CASSIAGSSTDTQYF.

The rearrangement joins TRBV6-6 to TRBJ1-2; a weak D match, TRBD1 (5 bases). The CDR3 length is 14 residues. Germline loops: CDR1 MNHNY, CDR2 SVGAGI (reference sequence). Trimming pared 4 bases from V and 4 bases from J, leaving 13 bases between. The chain's CDR3 is CASSSERGAYGYTF. CDR3 coding DNA: TGTGCCAGCAGTTCAGAGAGGGGCGCCTATGGCTACACCTTC.

In its sample, this clonotype was seen many times. This chain uses TRBV11-2 with TRBJ2-3; unclear D gene. Germline CDR1 SGHAT, CDR2 FQNNGV. Trimming shortened V by 6 bases and J by 0 bases, and 10 bases separated the two germline ends. The CDR3 extends over 14 amino acids. CDR3 in DNA: TGTGCCAGCAGGGAACAACTTAGCACAGATACGCAGTATTTT. This gives the protein CASREQLSTDTQYF.

This clonotype was seen a handful of times. The chain links TRBV3-1 to TRBJ2-1; 8 bases are shared with TRBD2. With 4 bases clipped from V and 6 bases from J, the junction kept 8 bases outside the gene matches. The CDR3 covers 15 residues. Germline V gene data show CDR1 as LGHDT and CDR2 as YNNKEL (reference sequence). CDR3 amino acids: CASSLSGAGGNEQFF. In DNA, the CDR3 is TGTGCCAGCAGCCTCAGCGGCGCGGGAGGCAATGAGCAGTTCTTC.

This clonotype has more than one count but fewer than ten. V usage is TRBV4-1 and J usage is TRBJ2-3; TRBD2 aligns across 9 bases. CDR3 length: 17 amino acids. The V segment lost 1 base and the J segment 5 bases; nucleotides outside the gene matches: 10. From germline, CDR1 is MGHRA and CDR2 YSYEKL. The CDR3 reads CASSQVGVAGAKDTQYF. For the CDR3, the DNA is TGCGCCAGCAGCCAAGTCGGGGTAGCGGGGGCGAAAGATACGCAGTATTTT.

The gene calls are TRBV12-3 or TRBV12-4 and TRBJ2-7; maybe TRBD2 (6 bases). CDR3 size: 14 residues. V lost 3 bases and J lost 4, with 13 bases in between. CDR3 bases: TGTGCCAGCAGTTTGGGAGGTCCTGATTACGAGCAGTACGTC. It encodes CASSLGGPDYEQYV.

The gene calls are TRBV24-1 and TRBJ2-2; either TRBD1 or TRBD2 may fit D (5 bases each). V was shortened by 8 bases and J by 1 base, with 10 bases between the two germline ends. Germline CDR1 and CDR2: KGHDR and SFDVKD. CDR3 length: 14 residues. The DNA of the CDR3 is TGTGCCACCATGGGACGGGAGAACACCGGGGAGCTGTTTTTT. Amino acid sequence: CATMGRENTGELFF.

This clonotype has just a few counts. The gene calls are TRBV5-1 and TRBJ2-7, with TRBD2 as a possible D gene (7 bases). CDR3 length: 16 amino acids. The V end was cut by 4 bases, the J end by 3 bases, with 20 bases between. From germline, CDR1 is SGHRS and CDR2 YFSETQ. This CDR3 reads CASSRGAGANFYEQYF. The CDR3 bases are TGCGCCAGCAGCCGGGGTGCGGGGGCTAATTTCTACGAGCAGTACTTC.

The chain carries TRBV12-3 or TRBV12-4 and TRBJ1-4; no clear D gene. Trimming took 4 bases from V and 8 from J, leaving 5 bases between them. The CDR3 totals 11 residues. Here the CDR3 DNA reads TGTGCCAGCAGTTCGAGAGAAAAACTGTTTTTT. It specifies CASSSREKLFF.

There are a few counts of this clonotype. The chain's CDR3 is CASRGQGLNEQFF. For the CDR3, the DNA is TGTGCCAGCAGGGGACAGGGGCTCAATGAGCAGTTCTTC. The chain recombines TRBV12-3 or TRBV12-4 with TRBJ2-1; 10 nucleotides match TRBD1. Unmatched junction bases numbered 2, after V lost 6 bases and J lost 6 bases. The CDR3 runs to 13 residues.

The CDR3 region has the DNA TGCGCCAGCAGCTTGGCGGACAGGGGGCAGGATACGCAGTATTTT. Protein sequence: CASSLADRGQDTQYF. The V gene is TRBV5-1, the J gene TRBJ2-3; 11 nucleotides line up with TRBD1. The CDR3 runs to 15 residues. V lost 0 bases to trimming and J lost 6 bases; unmatched junction nucleotides: 3. Germline CDR1 is SGHRS and CDR2 is YFSETQ.

This clonotype was seen a few times. The chain has TRBV18 and TRBJ2-3; a possible D gene is TRBD1 (5 bases). The CDR3 sequence is 13 residues long. Germline V gene sequence: CDR1 KGHSH, CDR2 LQKENI. With 8 bases removed from V and 0 bases from J, the gap between germline ends came to 9 bases. The CDR3 nucleotides are TGTGCCAGCCAGGGTACTAGCACAGATACGCAGTATTTT. It encodes CASQGTSTDTQYF.

The chain employs TRBV12-3 or TRBV12-4 and TRBJ2-3; TRBD2 agrees at 7 bases. The CDR3 consists of 15 residues. The V segment lost 4 bases and the J segment 6 bases; nucleotides outside the gene matches: 10. The CDR3 here is CASSWGGAGGDTQYF. CDR3 nucleotides: TGTGCCAGCAGTTGGGGGGGAGCGGGCGGGGATACGCAGTATTTT.

This clonotype was counted a few times. The V and J genes are TRBV5-1 and TRBJ2-5, with 8 positions matching TRBD2. V lost 4 bases, J lost 4 bases, and 6 bases stayed unmatched. The germline V gene encodes CDR1 SGHRS and CDR2 YFSETQ. The CDR3 runs to 14 residues. In nucleotides, the CDR3 is TGCGCCAGCAGCCCTCGCCGGGGGGGAGAGACCCAGTACTTC. Protein: CASSPRRGGETQYF. The whole variable domain, filled in from reference TRBV5-1 and TRBJ2-5, reads KAGVTQTPRYLIKTRGQQVTLSCSPISGHRSVSWYQQTPGQGLQFLFEYFSETQRNKGNFPGRFSGRQFSNSRSEMNVSTLELGDSALYLCASSPRRGGETQYFGPGTRLLVL.

This clonotype turned up a few times. The V call is TRBV6-2 or TRBV6-3, the J call TRBJ2-1; no definite D call. The CDR3 length is 18 residues. The germline gives CDR1 MNHEY, CDR2 SVGEGT. V shed 2 bases and J shed 2 bases, with 19 bases lying between them. CDR3 nucleotide sequence: TGTGCCAGCAGTTACGCCAAAACAGTTCTGGCGGCCTACAATGAGCAGTTCTTC. Amino acids: CASSYAKTVLAAYNEQFF.

The V call is TRBV11-2, the J call TRBJ2-1; TRBD1 matches 11 bases. The germline V gene has CDR1 SGHAT and CDR2 FQNNGV. CDR3 size: 16 residues. The J segment lost 5 bases and the V segment lost 4 bases, leaving 7 bases of the junction unmatched. The CDR3 reads CASSSGQGAIDNEQFF. CDR3 sequence (DNA): TGTGCCAGCAGCTCCGGACAGGGGGCGATTGACAATGAGCAGTTCTTC.

The CDR3 DNA sequence: TGTGCCAGCAGCCCCCCGGACACCGGGGAGCTGTTTTTT. Its protein product is CASSPPDTGELFF. V and J are TRBV13 and TRBJ2-2, with D hard to call. CDR1 and CDR2 (germline): PRHDT, FYEKMQ (reference sequence). Trimming took off 5 bases at V and 3 bases at J, with 7 bases between the two ends. The length of the CDR3 is 13 residues.

This clonotype was found a few times. CDR3 coding DNA: TGCGCCATCCGCCCGGGACCGAGCACAGATACGCAGTATTTT. Protein sequence: CAIRPGPSTDTQYF. The gene calls are TRBV10-2 and TRBJ2-3, with D perhaps being TRBD1 or TRBD2 (5 bases each). The germline V gene encodes CDR1 WSHSY and CDR2 SAAADI. This CDR3 contains 14 residues. Trimming removed 10 bases at V and 0 bases at J, with 14 bases between.

This clonotype was counted ten times or more. This rearrangement joins TRBV11-2 to TRBJ2-3, with TRBD1 matching 8 bases. With V trimmed by 3 bases and J by 1 base, 6 bases remained unmatched. Germline V gene sequence: CDR1 SGHAT, CDR2 FQNNGV. The CDR3 extends over 16 amino acids. The CDR3, as DNA: TGTGCCAGCAGCTTGTCAGGGGGCAGCGGCACAGATACGCAGTATTTT. Its translation is CASSLSGGSGTDTQYF.

This clonotype was counted only a few times. V is TRBV7-7 and J is TRBJ2-3; D is unresolved. V lost 5 bases and J lost 4, with 13 bases in between. Germline assignment: CDR1 SSHAT and CDR2 FNYEAQ (reference sequence). This CDR3 is built from 14 residues. The CDR3 DNA follows: TGTGCCAGCAGCCCCCAAGTTATGGCAGATACGCAGTATTTT. Translating it yields CASSPQVMADTQYF.

The table lists this clonotype with a few counts. The chain is built from TRBV4-1 and TRBJ1-1; the D gene is possibly TRBD1 (5 bases). Germline V gene sequence: CDR1 MGHRA, CDR2 YSYEKL. V lost 0 bases, J lost 8 bases, and 10 bases lay in between. The CDR3 has 13 amino acids. CDR3 amino acids: CASSQDLRGEAFF. The CDR3 DNA reads as TGCGCCAGCAGCCAAGATCTTCGGGGCGAAGCTTTCTTT.

The rearrangement joins TRBV10-3 to TRBJ2-1, with TRBD2 matching over 9 bases. CDR1 and CDR2 from the germline V gene are ENHRY and SYGVKD. The CDR3 is 14 amino acids. V shed 3 bases, J shed 7 bases, and the junction held 4 bases outside the gene matches. CDR3: CAISEAGGLNEQFF. The CDR3 DNA reads as TGTGCCATCAGTGAAGCGGGGGGACTAAATGAGCAGTTCTTC.